The 27 T cell receptor beta chains reported below all come from one sample, sequenced in a study of T-cell memory formation after mild COVID-19. TCRdb fed the 5' RACE reads into MiXCR, producing one record per CDR3 protein. This sample has 450,000 or so distinct CDR3 sequences, with about 23% found just once. The sequenced sample consisted of PBMCs or a T cell subset sorted from them (not recorded which). The receptors were gathered from an adult woman who had mild COVID-19 (a few samples of this study predate the infection). Cell type and time point are not known.

This clonotype appeared many times. CDR3 amino acids: CASSPATSGRGGGELFF. The DNA of the CDR3 is TGTGCCAGCAGCCCTGCTACTAGCGGGAGAGGTGGCGGGGAGCTGTTTTTT. V and J are TRBV4-2 and TRBJ2-2, with 11 bases identical to TRBD2. The CDR3 extends over 17 amino acids. V lost 4 bases to trimming and J lost 7 bases; unmatched junction nucleotides: 11. Germline V CDR1 and CDR2: LGHNA, YNFKEQ.

This clonotype has a handful of counts. The rearrangement uses TRBV20-1 and TRBJ2-7; maybe TRBD2 (5 bases). Trimming stripped 7 bases from V and 2 bases from J, with 12 bases between. CDR1 and CDR2 (germline): DFQATT, SNEGSKA (reference sequence). The CDR3 covers 12 residues. For the CDR3, the DNA is TGCAGTGGACTATCTCATACCTACGAGCAGTACTTC. Residues: CSGLSHTYEQYF.

This clonotype has more than one count but fewer than ten. The chain recombines TRBV4-1 with TRBJ1-5; the D gene is possibly TRBD1 (6 bases). Germline-derived CDR1 and CDR2 are MGHRA and YSYEKL. This CDR3 has 18 residues. The V end lost 2 bases, the J end lost 0 bases, and 17 bases lay between the germline ends. The CDR3 DNA follows: TGCGCCAGCAGCCAAACCCGGGACACTTTATATAGCAATCAGCCCCAGCATTTT. Its protein is CASSQTRDTLYSNQPQHF.

This clonotype was counted only a few times. V is TRBV7-9 and J is TRBJ2-7; D gene unclear. Trimming took off 1 base at V and 0 bases at J, with 4 bases between the two ends. This CDR3 contains 13 residues. The germline CDR1 and CDR2 sequences are SEHNR and FQNEAQ (reference sequence). In DNA, the CDR3 is TGTGCCAGCAGCTTAGTCGCCTCCTACGAGCAGTACTTC. Protein sequence: CASSLVASYEQYF.

This clonotype was seen more than once but under ten times. This chain uses TRBV5-1 with TRBJ2-1; TRBD2 matches 11 bases. This CDR3 is 18 amino acids long. The ends lost 0 bases at V and 5 bases at J; junction bases unmatched: 10. Germline V gene lookup returns CDR1 SGHRS and CDR2 YFSETQ. DNA for the CDR3: TGCGCCAGCAGCTTGGAGCGTAGCGGGGGGGCAAGACACAATGAGCAGTTCTTC. It codes for CASSLERSGGARHNEQFF.

This clonotype was counted only a few times. This sequence joins TRBV4-1 and TRBJ2-7; 8 bases line up with TRBD2. V lost 0 bases, J lost 1 base, and 8 bases stayed unmatched. This CDR3 comprises 17 residues. Germline V gives CDR1 MGHRA, CDR2 YSYEKL. The CDR3: CASSQESRGGGSYEQYF. The CDR3 bases are TGCGCCAGCAGCCAAGAGTCCCGCGGCGGGGGGTCCTACGAGCAGTACTTC.

This sequence joins TRBV9 and TRBJ2-7; D is perhaps TRBD1 or TRBD2 (6 bases each). CDR1 and CDR2 from the germline V gene are SGDLS and YYNGEE. Trimming cost V 2 bases and J 3 bases, with 15 bases left between them. The CDR3 sequence is 15 residues long. As DNA, the CDR3 is TGTGCCAGCAGCGTCTCCGGGGGCGCGGACTACGAGCAGTACTTC. It yields the protein CASSVSGGADYEQYF.

The V gene is TRBV29-1, the J gene TRBJ2-2; 14 nucleotides match TRBD2. Per the germline V gene, CDR1 is SQVTM and CDR2 is ANQGSEA. The CDR3 consists of 16 residues. With 6 bases clipped from V and 7 bases from J, the junction kept 10 bases outside the gene matches. Here the CDR3 reads CSVYTGLAGEFGELFF. The DNA of the CDR3 is TGCAGCGTGTATACGGGACTAGCGGGAGAGTTCGGGGAGCTGTTTTTT.

This clonotype was seen only a few times. J is TRBJ2-1 and V is TRBV11-1, with 9 bases matching TRBD1. V shed 5 bases, J shed 8 bases, and the junction held 4 bases outside the gene matches. CDR1 is SGHAT, CDR2 FQDESV, per germline (reference sequence). The CDR3 loop spans 13 amino acids. CDR3 sequence (DNA): TGTGCCAGCAGCGGGACAGGGTTCGATGAGCAGTTCTTC. As protein: CASSGTGFDEQFF.

The chain links TRBV30 to TRBJ1-5; no firm D call. The V end lost 1 base, the J end lost 1 base, and 11 bases lay between the germline ends. Germline V gives CDR1 GTSNPN, CDR2 SVGIG (reference sequence). This CDR3 contains 15 residues. The CDR3 coding sequence is TGTGCCTGGAGTGAGGGAGGTTTCAGCAATCAGCCCCAGCATTTT. Translating gives CAWSEGGFSNQPQHF.

CDR3 amino acids: CASKPSGGDLGTQYF. CDR3 coding DNA: TGTGCCAGCAAGCCTAGCGGGGGGGACCTGGGGACCCAGTACTTC. The chain has TRBV6-2 or TRBV6-3 and TRBJ2-5, with TRBD2 matching 12 bases. The trim removed 7 bases at V and 7 bases at J, leaving 10 bases unmatched. The germline V gene encodes CDR1 MNHEY and CDR2 SVGEGT. CDR3 length: 15 residues.

The table lists this clonotype with a few counts. The V call is TRBV3-1, the J call TRBJ1-5; possibly TRBD1 for D (5 bases). Germline V gene sequence: CDR1 LGHDT, CDR2 YNNKEL (reference sequence). V was pared by 1 base and J by 3 bases, with 7 bases between. The CDR3 spans 14 residues. CDR3 amino acids: CASSQAGINQPQHF. CDR3 in DNA: TGTGCCAGCAGCCAAGCAGGGATCAATCAGCCCCAGCATTTT. Drawing the rest from reference TRBV3-1 and TRBJ1-5, the complete variable domain is DTAVSQTPKYLVTQMGNDKSIKCEQNLGHDTMYWYKQDSKKFLKIMFSYNNKELIINETVPNRFSPKSPDKAHLNLHINSLELGDSAVYFCASSQAGINQPQHFGDGTRLSIL.

The chain combines TRBV7-9 with TRBJ2-7, with a possible D match to TRBD2 (5 bases). The V end was cut by 1 base, the J end by 6 bases, with 25 bases between. The germline gives CDR1 SEHNR, CDR2 FQNEAQ (reference sequence). This CDR3 comprises 18 residues. Here the CDR3 reads CASSLDVALAGPGREQYF. The CDR3 DNA follows: TGTGCCAGCAGCTTAGATGTGGCGCTAGCTGGTCCCGGGCGCGAGCAGTACTTC.

The rearrangement uses TRBV20-1 and TRBJ1-1, with 8 bases matching TRBD1. This CDR3 has 15 residues. Germline V gene lookup returns CDR1 DFQATT and CDR2 SNEGSKA (reference sequence). V trimming: 6 bases; J trimming: 1 base; junction bases outside the gene matches: 10. CDR3 bases: TGCAGTGCCAGATACCCACAGGGGGGGAACACTGAAGCTTTCTTT. Protein: CSARYPQGGNTEAFF.

V usage is TRBV5-1 and J usage is TRBJ1-1, with 8 bases identical to TRBD1. Germline-derived CDR1 and CDR2 are SGHRS and YFSETQ. The CDR3 sequence is 14 residues long. The trim removed 4 bases at V and 0 bases at J, leaving 2 bases unmatched. The CDR3 DNA sequence: TGCGCCAGCAGCCCGACAGGGGTGAACACTGAAGCTTTCTTT. It is translated as CASSPTGVNTEAFF. Full variable domain (rest looked up from reference TRBV5-1 and TRBJ1-1): KAGVTQTPRYLIKTRGQQVTLSCSPISGHRSVSWYQQTPGQGLQFLFEYFSETQRNKGNFPGRFSGRQFSNSRSEMNVSTLELGDSALYLCASSPTGVNTEAFFGQGTRLTVV.

CDR3 sequence reads: CASSLASASGSYEQYF. The CDR3 DNA reads TGCGCCAGCAGCTTGGCCTCGGCTTCGGGGTCCTACGAGCAGTACTTC. The chain employs TRBV5-1 and TRBJ2-7; TRBD2 is a possible D gene (5 bases). This CDR3 comprises 16 residues. Between the trimmed V and J ends, which lost 0 bases and 1 base, there was a span of 14 bases. Germline loops: CDR1 SGHRS, CDR2 YFSETQ.

The chain links TRBV18 to TRBJ1-4; D perhaps matches TRBD1 (5 bases). The CDR3 contains 15 residues. Trimming took off 3 bases at V and 4 bases at J, with 12 bases between the two ends. Germline V gene lookup returns CDR1 KGHSH and CDR2 LQKENI. CDR3 protein: CASSPGTGLNEKLFF. The DNA of the CDR3 is TGTGCCAGCTCACCCGGCACAGGCCTTAATGAAAAACTGTTTTTT.

In the case of this clonotype: The junction and the germline gene differ at one end; a read error may be behind it. CDR3 in amino acids: CASSQNRGRNAEAFF. The CDR3 bases are TGCGCCAGCAGCCAAAATAGGGGGCGGAACGCTGAAGCTTTCTTT. The chain combines TRBV4-3 with TRBJ1-1; the match to TRBD1 covers 7 bases. The CDR3 consists of 15 residues. Germline CDR1 LGHNA, CDR2 YSLEER.

The sample holds a few counts of this clonotype. The genes are TRBV4-1 and TRBJ1-4; D call uncertain. Germline assignment: CDR1 MGHRA and CDR2 YSYEKL. The length of the CDR3 is 16 residues. V shed 0 bases and J shed 8 bases, with 16 bases lying between them. The CDR3 bases are TGCGCCAGCAGCCAAGATAGTGCGGGGTCTTGGGAAAAACTGTTTTTT. Translated: CASSQDSAGSWEKLFF.

The chain is built from TRBV20-1 and TRBJ1-2; no clear D. V lost 3 bases to trimming and J lost 0 bases, with 8 bases between them. The CDR3 is made up of 13 amino acids. Germline V gives CDR1 DFQATT, CDR2 SNEGSKA (reference sequence). The CDR3 loop is CSASRATNYGYTF. CDR3 sequence (DNA): TGCAGTGCTAGTAGGGCCACTAACTATGGCTACACCTTC.

This chain uses TRBV10-3 with TRBJ1-1, with a possible D match to TRBD1 (6 bases). The V end lost 2 bases, the J end lost 2 bases, and 15 bases lay between the germline ends. Germline lookup yields CDR1 ENHRY and CDR2 SYGVKD. This CDR3 has 16 amino acids. The DNA for the CDR3 is TGTGCCATCAGTGAGATCAGGGGAAGGCTAAACACTGAAGCTTTCTTT. Translated, it gives CAISEIRGRLNTEAFF.

CDR3 DNA: TGTGCCGTCATGTGGACACCAGGCACTGAAGCTTTCTTT. The encoded protein is CAVMWTPGTEAFF. V usage is TRBV7-3 and J usage is TRBJ1-1; D may be TRBD1 (5 bases). V was trimmed by 11 bases and J by 4 bases, leaving 17 bases between them. The length of the CDR3 is 13 residues. Germline V gene sequence: CDR1 SGHTA, CDR2 FQGTGA.

The chain employs TRBV29-1 and TRBJ1-1; D possibly corresponds to TRBD1 (5 bases). This CDR3 has 12 residues. The germline V gene has CDR1 SQVTM and CDR2 ANQGSEA. V was cut by 2 bases and J by 5 bases, with 9 bases left in between. The CDR3, as DNA: TGCAGCGTTGAACAGGGATATACTGAAGCTTTCTTT. This codes for CSVEQGYTEAFF.

This clonotype was recorded a few times. This chain uses TRBV5-1 with TRBJ2-1, with 9 bases matching TRBD2. The germline CDR1 and CDR2 sequences are SGHRS and YFSETQ. V gave up 4 bases and J gave up 2 bases; unmatched junction bases: 4. This CDR3 has 15 residues. This CDR3 is CASSLTSGPYNEQFF. In DNA form, the CDR3 reads TGCGCCAGCAGCCTAACTAGCGGGCCCTACAATGAGCAGTTCTTC.

CDR3 region: CASSQTAHGGLTGELFF. For the CDR3, the DNA is TGTGCCAGCAGCCAAACGGCACACGGGGGACTCACCGGGGAGCTGTTTTTT. V gene TRBV14 combines with J gene TRBJ2-2; possible D gene TRBD2, 6 bases. V was cut by 2 bases and J by 4 bases, with 17 bases left in between. In germline, CDR1 is SGHDN, CDR2 FVKESK. The CDR3 consists of 17 residues.

This clonotype was detected a few times. CDR3 amino acids: CASSFPTGAAYEQYF. As DNA, the CDR3 is TGTGCCAGCAGCTTCCCGACAGGGGCGGCCTACGAGCAGTACTTC. This sequence joins TRBV5-6 and TRBJ2-7; 8 bases map to TRBD1. The trim removed 2 bases at V and 2 bases at J, leaving 6 bases unmatched. From germline, CDR1 is SGHDT and CDR2 YYEEEE. The CDR3 has 15 residues.

This clonotype was detected ten times or more. V usage is TRBV9 and J usage is TRBJ1-1; 7 bases are a match to TRBD1. The germline CDR1 and CDR2 sequences are SGDLS and YYNGEE. With 0 bases clipped from V and 5 bases from J, the junction kept 1 base outside the gene matches. CDR3 length: 13 amino acids. The CDR3 sequence: CASSVVTGTEAFF. CDR3 nucleotide sequence: TGTGCCAGCAGCGTAGTGACAGGGACTGAAGCTTTCTTT.